This T cell receptor beta chain emerged from a study of blood T cell repertoires in COVID-19. This clone was seen a single time. The CDR3 covers 13 residues. CDR1 is MNHEY, CDR2 SMNVEV, per germline (reference sequence). V lost 5 bases to trimming and J lost 9 bases, with 16 bases between them. Clones were sequenced by immunoSEQ multiplex PCR, and TCRdb holds only the in-frame ones, with some missing. The table has fewer than 250,000 clones, more than 75% seen once. Clinical histories supplied by participants themselves formed the basis of cohort assignment. Donors in Cohort 3 who had recovered were those with two negative PCRs, healthcare professional clearance, or resolution of their symptoms.

The origin of this receptor is a woman between 50 and 59 years old who had recovered from COVID-19. The chain uses TRBV27 and TRBJ1-2, with D unclear. The sequencing input was PBMCs or T cells enriched from blood (not recorded which). The CDR3 loop is CASSTREPRSYTF. The CDR3 DNA reads TGTGCCAGCAGTACCCGGGAGCCAAGGAGCTACACCTTC.